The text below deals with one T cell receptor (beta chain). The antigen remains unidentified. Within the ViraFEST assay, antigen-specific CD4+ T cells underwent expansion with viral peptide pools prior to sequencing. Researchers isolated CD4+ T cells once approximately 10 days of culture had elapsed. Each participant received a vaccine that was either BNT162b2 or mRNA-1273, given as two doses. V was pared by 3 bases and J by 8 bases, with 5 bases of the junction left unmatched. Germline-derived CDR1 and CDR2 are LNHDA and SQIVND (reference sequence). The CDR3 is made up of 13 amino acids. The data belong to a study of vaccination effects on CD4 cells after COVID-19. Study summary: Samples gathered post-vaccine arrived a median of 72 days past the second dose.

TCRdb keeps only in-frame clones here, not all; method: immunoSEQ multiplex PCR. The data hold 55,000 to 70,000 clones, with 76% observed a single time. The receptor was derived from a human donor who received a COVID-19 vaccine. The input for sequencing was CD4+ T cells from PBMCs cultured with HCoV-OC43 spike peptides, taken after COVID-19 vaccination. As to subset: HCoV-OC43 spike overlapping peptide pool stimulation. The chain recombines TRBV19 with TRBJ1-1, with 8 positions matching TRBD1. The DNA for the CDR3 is TGTGCCAGTAGTATTGACAGGGGTTGGGAAGCTTTCTTT. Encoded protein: CASSIDRGWEAFF.